The 23 T cell receptor beta chains given below trace back to one sample, sequenced in a study of spatial heterogeneity in lung cancer. Time point in this sample: sample taken at primary tumor resection. TCRdb ran MiXCR on the 5' RACE reads and lists one entry per CDR3 protein. The table has some 100,000 distinct CDR3 sequences, less than 15% seen once; the top ten hold just over 40%. This sample comprised PBMCs, obtained at surgery. The receptors were sampled from a male donor with early-stage non-small cell lung cancer.

At least ten counts were recorded for this clonotype. V usage is TRBV29-1 and J usage is TRBJ2-5; maybe TRBD2 (5 bases). CDR1 and CDR2 from the germline V gene are SQVTM and ANQGSEA. Trimming took off 5 bases at V and 4 bases at J, with 14 bases between the two ends. The length of the CDR3 is 13 residues. The CDR3 bases are TGCAGCGTTAGCGGCGGACCCACAGAGACCCAGTACTTC. It is translated as CSVSGGPTETQYF.

This clonotype was seen at least ten times. V gene TRBV30 combines with J gene TRBJ1-1; D gene ambiguous. Germline lookup yields CDR1 GTSNPN and CDR2 SVGIG (reference sequence). V lost 0 bases, J lost 12 bases, and 14 bases lay in between. CDR3 length: 12 amino acids. The CDR3 nucleotides are TGTGCCTGGAGTGTAGGAGCCGCGGTAACTTTCTTT. This encodes CAWSVGAAVTFF.

The CDR3 sequence: CASSSGLAGYTGELFF. CDR3 DNA sequence: TGTGCCAGCAGTTCCGGACTAGCGGGGTACACCGGGGAGCTGTTTTTT. The chain combines TRBV6-2 or TRBV6-3 with TRBJ2-2, with 12 bases lining up with TRBD2. Germline values: CDR1 MNHEY, CDR2 SVGEGT. V lost 4 bases and J lost 3; bases outside the gene matches: 3. This CDR3 has 16 amino acids.

This clonotype was seen more than once but under ten times. The chain carries TRBV5-1 and TRBJ1-1; no clear D gene. The V end lost 0 bases, the J end lost 5 bases, and 8 bases lay between the germline ends. This CDR3 spans 13 amino acids. CDR1 is SGHRS, CDR2 YFSETQ, per germline. CDR3 amino acids: CASSLEQMTEAFF. The CDR3 DNA follows: TGCGCCAGCAGCTTGGAGCAGATGACTGAAGCTTTCTTT.

This clonotype was seen a handful of times. The chain combines TRBV5-4 with TRBJ2-1, with D tentatively TRBD2 (5 bases). This CDR3 contains 15 residues. Trimming cost V 5 bases and J 0 bases, with 12 bases left between them. Per the germline V gene, CDR1 is SGHNT and CDR2 is YYREEE (reference sequence). CDR3 in DNA: TGTGCCAGCAGTAAAGCGGCGCACTCCTACAATGAGCAGTTCTTC. Amino acid sequence: CASSKAAHSYNEQFF. Drawing the rest from reference TRBV5-4 and TRBJ2-1, the complete variable domain is ETGVTQSPTHLIKTRGQQVTLRCSSQSGHNTVSWYQQALGQGPQFIFQYYREEENGRGNFPPRFSGLQFPNYSSELNVNALELDDSALYLCASSKAAHSYNEQFFGPGTRLTVL.

This clonotype has only a few counts. The chain recombines TRBV14 with TRBJ2-5, with 10 bases fitting TRBD2. Losses at the gene ends were 3 bases for V and 7 bases for J; bases not matched to a gene: 11. CDR3 length: 16 amino acids. Germline assignment: CDR1 SGHDN and CDR2 FVKESK. The CDR3 sequence is CASSQSAGGPWATQYF. Here the CDR3 DNA reads TGTGCCAGCAGCCAGTCAGCGGGAGGGCCCTGGGCGACCCAGTACTTC.

In its sample, this clonotype was seen many times. The chain couples TRBV5-1 to TRBJ2-7; a possible D gene is TRBD1 (6 bases). The CDR3 consists of 15 residues. Per the germline V gene, CDR1 is SGHRS and CDR2 is YFSETQ. V was pared by 0 bases and J by 0 bases, with 10 bases between. The CDR3 reads CASSLAGEGSYEQYF. CDR3 bases: TGCGCCAGCAGCTTGGCAGGGGAAGGCTCCTACGAGCAGTACTTC.

The rearrangement joins TRBV20-1 to TRBJ2-1, with D maybe TRBD1 (6 bases). This CDR3 is 15 amino acids long. Germline V gene data show CDR1 as DFQATT and CDR2 as SNEGSKA (reference sequence). The ends were cut back, 2 bases at V and 0 bases at J, with 11 bases in the middle. The CDR3 coding sequence is TGCAGTGCTAGAAGGACAGAGCGCTCCTACAATGAGCAGTTCTTC. Translation: CSARRTERSYNEQFF.

Only a few counts were recorded for this clonotype. The rearrangement links TRBV9 to TRBJ2-5; a possible D gene is TRBD2 (6 bases). The CDR3 sequence is 14 residues long. The V gene lost 1 base and the J gene lost 3 bases, with 10 bases spanning the gap. Germline V gene data show CDR1 as SGDLS and CDR2 as YYNGEE. The CDR3 DNA sequence: TGTGCCAGCAGCGTAATCGGGGGAGAAGAGACCCAGTACTTC. It yields the protein CASSVIGGEETQYF.

The chain is built from TRBV9 and TRBJ1-1; D is possibly TRBD1 (6 bases). With 3 bases removed from V and 0 bases from J, the gap between germline ends came to 9 bases. Germline values: CDR1 SGDLS, CDR2 YYNGEE. CDR3 length equals 14 residues. Written as DNA, the CDR3 is TGTGCCAGCAGCGGGGGGGCGTTGAACACTGAAGCTTTCTTT. It yields the protein CASSGGALNTEAFF. Full variable domain (remainder filled in from reference TRBV9 and TRBJ1-1): DSGVTQTPKHLITATGQRVTLRCSPRSGDLSVYWYQQSLDQGLQFLIQYYNGEERAKGNILERFSAQQFPDLHSELNLSSLELGDSALYFCASSGGALNTEAFFGQGTRLTVV.

There are many counts of this clonotype. The chain employs TRBV28 and TRBJ1-4, with D possibly matching TRBD1 (5 bases). This CDR3 has 14 residues. Trimming removed 4 bases at V and 7 bases at J, with 13 bases between. Germline CDR1 is MDHEN and CDR2 is SYDVKM. CDR3 sequence reads: CASSSPWGGEKLFF. In nucleotides, the CDR3 is TGTGCCAGCAGTTCCCCGTGGGGGGGTGAAAAACTGTTTTTT.

This clonotype was counted only a few times. The chain recombines TRBV20-1 with TRBJ2-3; D uncertain. Trimming took off 0 bases at V and 2 bases at J, with 9 bases between the two ends. The germline CDR1 and CDR2 sequences are DFQATT and SNEGSKA (reference sequence). The CDR3 has 14 amino acids. CDR3 nucleotides: TGCAGTGCTAGAGACCCAGTTAACACAGATACGCAGTATTTT. As protein: CSARDPVNTDTQYF.

This clonotype was counted between two and nine times. The chain employs TRBV7-9 and TRBJ2-7, with TRBD1 matching over 7 bases. J lost 2 bases, V lost 4 bases, and 5 bases had no gene match. Looked up from germline, CDR1 is SEHNR and CDR2 is FQNEAQ (reference sequence). CDR3 length: 14 amino acids. For the CDR3, the DNA is TGTGCCAGCAGCTACCGACAGGGTCCCTACGAGCAGTACTTC. Amino acids: CASSYRQGPYEQYF.

This clonotype occurred a few times. The chain is built from TRBV7-2 and TRBJ2-5, with a tentative D call TRBD1 (6 bases). V dropped 0 bases and J dropped 4 bases, with 12 bases sitting between them. Looked up from germline, CDR1 is SGHTA and CDR2 is FQGNSA. The CDR3 runs 15 residues. DNA of the CDR3: TGTGCCAGCAGCTTAGCGCAGGGGATCCCAGAGACCCAGTACTTC. Encoded protein: CASSLAQGIPETQYF.

V usage is TRBV4-1 and J usage is TRBJ1-4, with a weak D call TRBD1 (6 bases). The length of the CDR3 is 15 residues. Between the trimmed V and J ends, which lost 4 bases and 3 bases, there was a span of 12 bases. The V gene's germline CDR1 is MGHRA and CDR2 YSYEKL. The CDR3 loop reads CASSRAGAANEKLFF. For the CDR3, the DNA is TGCGCCAGCAGCCGCGCGGGGGCGGCTAATGAAAAACTGTTTTTT.

The rearrangement joins TRBV28 to TRBJ2-3; tentative D call: TRBD2 (5 bases). V was shortened by 1 base and J by 0 bases, with 8 bases between the two germline ends. The CDR3 extends over 15 amino acids. The germline CDR1 and CDR2 sequences are MDHEN and SYDVKM. CDR3 DNA sequence: TGTGCCAGCAGTTTATTTCGCGGGAGCACAGATACGCAGTATTTT. Protein sequence: CASSLFRGSTDTQYF.

In this sample, this clonotype turned up many times. J is TRBJ2-1 and V is TRBV9; D is unclear. CDR1 and CDR2 from the germline V gene are SGDLS and YYNGEE. V lost 1 base and J 5 bases, leaving 10 bases between the germline ends. The CDR3 consists of 14 residues. The CDR3 nucleotides read TGTGCCAGCAGCGTAAACAGTAGAGACAATGAGCAGTTCTTC. It is translated as CASSVNSRDNEQFF.

This clonotype was picked up many times. The chain uses TRBV11-2 and TRBJ1-6; 7 bases are a match to TRBD1. The CDR3 totals 15 residues. V shed 5 bases and J 5 bases; nucleotides not matched to a gene: 6. Germline V gene lookup returns CDR1 SGHAT and CDR2 FQNNGV. The CDR3 region is CASSPDRHHNSPLHF. DNA for the CDR3: TGTGCCAGCAGCCCGGACAGGCATCATAATTCACCCCTCCACTTT.

This clonotype was seen many times. The chain carries TRBV12-3 or TRBV12-4 and TRBJ1-2, with D unclear. The CDR3 is made up of 12 amino acids. Trimming cost V 0 bases and J 4 bases, with 3 bases left between them. The CDR3, as DNA: TGTGCCAGCAGTTTAGCGGGCTATGGCTACACCTTC. Encoded protein: CASSLAGYGYTF.

The chain recombines TRBV7-9 with TRBJ2-1, with D maybe TRBD1 (6 bases). This CDR3 region has 12 residues. V was pared by 2 bases and J by 9 bases, with 8 bases between. Germline CDR1 is SEHNR and CDR2 is FQNEAQ (reference sequence). CDR3 bases: TGTGCCAGCAGCTTAACAGGGACTGAGCAGTTCTTC. The encoded protein is CASSLTGTEQFF. The variable domain in full, with the rest retrieved from reference TRBV7-9 and TRBJ2-1, is DTGVSQNPRHKITKRGQNVTFRCDPISEHNRLYWYRQTLGQGPEFLTYFQNEAQLEKSRLLSDRFSAERPKGSFSTLEIQRTEQGDSAMYLCASSLTGTEQFFGPGTRLTVL.

This clonotype was found many times. This rearrangement joins TRBV30 to TRBJ2-1; D gene ambiguous. V shed 3 bases and J shed 9 bases, with 12 bases lying between them. The CDR3 is 12 residues long. CDR1 and CDR2 (germline): GTSNPN, SVGIG (reference sequence). The CDR3 DNA follows: TGTGCCTGGAGCCTCCTTGTTGGTGAGCAGTTCTTC. It translates to CAWSLLVGEQFF.

The chain carries TRBV5-6 and TRBJ2-3, with D perhaps matching TRBD1 or TRBD2 (5 bases each). Germline lookup yields CDR1 SGHDT and CDR2 YYEEEE. The CDR3 length is 15 residues. V lost 3 bases, J lost 3 bases, and 14 bases lay in between. CDR3 nucleotide sequence: TGTGCCAGCAGCTATCGACAGAGGAGGACAGATACGCAGTATTTT. Translated: CASSYRQRRTDTQYF.

This clonotype has ten or more counts. V is TRBV6-1 and J is TRBJ2-2, with unresolved D. Deletions cut 3 bases from V and 2 bases from J, with 7 bases between. The CDR3 contains 14 residues. Germline V gives CDR1 MNHNS, CDR2 SASEGT. In DNA form, the CDR3 reads TGTGCCAGCAGTGACGGAATTAACACCGGGGAGCTGTTTTTT. It translates to CASSDGINTGELFF.